Included here is one TCR beta chain sequence, with context. Its specificity is unknown. TCRdb called the 5' RACE reads again in MiXCR, with one record for every CDR3 protein. The sample lists fewer than 250,000 distinct CDR3 sequences; 10% were seen once. The data derive from a study of T-cell memory formation after mild COVID-19. At the level of the study: TCR clusters were mostly confined to one donor each.

The CDR3 is 17 amino acids. Germline loops: CDR1 LGHNA, CDR2 YSLEER. With 0 bases clipped from V and 4 bases from J, the junction kept 7 bases outside the gene matches. Study results and caveats: A second wave expanding day 15 to 37 was CD4+-biased; contracting clones were balanced.

The receptor was derived from a man aged 18 to 29 who had mild COVID-19 (a few samples of this study predate the infection). Cell type and time point are not known. This rearrangement joins TRBV4-3 to TRBJ2-7; 12 bases align to TRBD2. Sequencing was carried out using PBMCs or a T cell subset sorted from them (not recorded which). The CDR3 spells CASSQDEASGGGYEQYV. In DNA, the CDR3 is TGCGCCAGCAGCCAAGATGAGGCTAGCGGGGGGGGTTACGAGCAGTACGTC.